These 19 T cell receptor beta chains were sequenced from one sample in a study of T cells in localized non-small cell lung cancer. Clones were read by immunoSEQ multiplex PCR, and TCRdb kept only the in-frame ones, dropping some. The sample contains tens of thousands of clones, approximately 87% of which appear only once. Sequencing was performed on peripheral blood, taken before any cancer treatment. The receptor source for this set is a man aged 35 to 69 with stage I lung adenocarcinoma.

The chain combines TRBV7-2 with TRBJ1-1; D is unresolved. The germline gives CDR1 SGHTA, CDR2 FQGNSA. V was pared by 2 bases and J by 6 bases, with 10 bases between. The length of the CDR3 is 13 residues. The CDR3, as DNA: TGTGCCAGCAGCTTATTATGGGGATCTGAAGCTTTCTTT. Encoded protein: CASSLLWGSEAFF.

This clone came up once. The chain combines TRBV9 with TRBJ2-1, with D unclear. This CDR3 has 15 residues. The germline V gene has CDR1 SGDLS and CDR2 YYNGEE. The V gene lost 0 bases and the J gene lost 4 bases, with 11 bases spanning the gap. The CDR3 DNA sequence: TGTGCCAGCAGCGTAGAGCTGTCTGGGTACAATGAGCAGTTCTTC. It encodes CASSVELSGYNEQFF. Based on the CDR3 plus reference TRBV9 and TRBJ2-1, the full variable domain is DSGVTQTPKHLITATGQRVTLRCSPRSGDLSVYWYQQSLDQGLQFLIQYYNGEERAKGNILERFSAQQFPDLHSELNLSSLELGDSALYFCASSVELSGYNEQFFGPGTRLTVL.

The chain combines TRBV2 with TRBJ2-5, with unresolved D. The CDR3 sequence is 11 residues long. Trimming cost V 7 bases and J 1 base, with 4 bases left between them. The germline V gene has CDR1 SNHLY and CDR2 FYNNEI. For the CDR3, the DNA is TGTGCCAGCACCCTCCAAGAGACCCAGTACTTC. Encoded protein: CASTLQETQYF. The full variable domain, in which reference TRBV2 and TRBJ2-5 provide the parts outside the CDR3, is EPEVTQTPSHQVTQMGQEVILRCVPISNHLYFYWYRQILGQKVEFLVSFYNNEISEKSEIFDDQFSVERPDGSNFTLKIRSTKLEDSAMYFCASTLQETQYFGPGTRLLVL.

The chain joins TRBV10-1 to TRBJ2-1; D remains ambiguous. Germline V lookup: CDR1 WNHNN, CDR2 SYGVQD (reference sequence). There are 14 residues in the CDR3. Trimming pared 4 bases from V and 3 bases from J, leaving 10 bases between. The CDR3 nucleotides read TGCGCCAGCAGTGTTCGAGAGAGCTACAATGAGCAGTTCTTC. Its protein product is CASSVRESYNEQFF.

The genes are TRBV10-3 and TRBJ1-4; TRBD1 aligns across 7 bases. CDR3 size: 15 residues. Germline-derived CDR1 and CDR2 are ENHRY and SYGVKD. V lost 3 bases, J lost 6 bases, and 7 bases stayed unmatched. As DNA, the CDR3 is TGTGCCATCAGTGACAGGGGGAGGCATGATGAAAAACTGTTTTTT. Its protein product is CAISDRGRHDEKLFF.

The V call is TRBV6-1, the J call TRBJ2-5, with a tentative D call TRBD2 (6 bases). Germline V gene data show CDR1 as MNHNS and CDR2 as SASEGT. V lost 6 bases to trimming and J lost 2 bases, with 13 bases between them. The CDR3 length is 14 residues. CDR3 nucleotide sequence: TGTGCCAGCAGACCGGGACTCCTTCAAGAGACCCAGTACTTC. Amino acid sequence: CASRPGLLQETQYF.

The rearrangement joins TRBV30 to TRBJ1-3; possibly TRBD1 for D (5 bases). The CDR3 extends over 13 amino acids. With 3 bases removed from V and 4 bases from J, the gap between germline ends came to 10 bases. The germline V gene encodes CDR1 GTSNPN and CDR2 SVGIG (reference sequence). The CDR3 loop reads CAWRQAGGNTIYF. In DNA, the CDR3 is TGTGCCTGGAGACAGGCGGGGGGAAACACCATATATTTT.

This chain connects TRBV5-5 to TRBJ1-3; D remains ambiguous. Germline assignment: CDR1 SGHKS and CDR2 YYEKEE (reference sequence). V was clipped by 4 bases and J by 0 bases, with 11 bases between them. This CDR3 has 15 amino acids. CDR3 nucleotides: TGTGCCAGCAGCATAGACACCCTCTCTGGAAACACCATATATTTT. Encoded protein: CASSIDTLSGNTIYF.

The chain has TRBV2 and TRBJ2-1; weak D call: TRBD1 (5 bases). The CDR3 is 13 amino acids. Deletions cut 6 bases from V and 7 bases from J, with 13 bases between. Looked up from germline, CDR1 is SNHLY and CDR2 is FYNNEI. This chain's CDR3 is CASRTPGLNEQFF. The DNA of the CDR3 is TGTGCCAGCAGGACCCCAGGGCTGAATGAGCAGTTCTTC.

The gene calls are TRBV5-5 and TRBJ1-1; 11 positions agree with TRBD1. This CDR3 is 15 amino acids long. Trimming cost V 4 bases and J 3 bases; bases outside gene matches: 5. Germline CDR1 SGHKS, CDR2 YYEKEE (reference sequence). Here the CDR3 reads CASSPDRGPYTEAFF. CDR3 in DNA: TGTGCCAGCAGCCCGGACAGGGGGCCCTACACTGAAGCTTTCTTT.

The chain uses TRBV9 and TRBJ1-4; D may be TRBD1 (6 bases). CDR1 and CDR2 (germline): SGDLS, YYNGEE. The length of the CDR3 is 16 residues. Trimming removed 0 bases at V and 2 bases at J, with 11 bases between. The CDR3 here is CASSVATGGTNEKLFF. As DNA, the CDR3 is TGTGCCAGCAGCGTAGCGACGGGGGGCACTAATGAAAAACTGTTTTTT.

V usage is TRBV4-1 and J usage is TRBJ1-6; TRBD1 matches at 9 bases. CDR1 and CDR2 (germline): MGHRA, YSYEKL. V was clipped by 0 bases and J by 5 bases; unmatched bases: 5. The CDR3 contains 17 residues. CDR3 protein: CASSQDSWDRDNSPLHF. Here the CDR3 DNA reads TGCGCCAGCAGCCAAGATTCGTGGGACAGGGATAATTCACCCCTCCACTTT.

V and J are TRBV30 and TRBJ1-4; no clear D gene. In germline, CDR1 is GTSNPN, CDR2 SVGIG (reference sequence). Trimming took 8 bases from V and 0 from J, leaving 16 bases between them. This CDR3 contains 15 residues. CDR3 bases: TGTGCCGGAGGGCCCGGGTCGGCAACTAATGAAAAACTGTTTTTT. This sequence encodes CAGGPGSATNEKLFF.

This clone has only one observation. The rearrangement uses TRBV7-6 and TRBJ1-2, with 9 bases fitting TRBD1. In germline, CDR1 is SGHVS, CDR2 FNYEAQ. With V trimmed by 5 bases and J by 3 bases, 4 bases remained unmatched. The CDR3 is made up of 14 amino acids. DNA for the CDR3: TGTGCCAGCAGCCGGGACAGGGCTGACTATGGCTACACCTTC. Translation: CASSRDRADYGYTF.

This chain joins TRBV18 and TRBJ2-2; D remains unclear. The CDR3 spans 15 residues. Trimming took 0 bases from V and 2 from J, leaving 7 bases between them. The V gene's germline CDR1 is KGHSH and CDR2 LQKENI. CDR3 residues: CASSPPYRNTGELFF. DNA of the CDR3: TGTGCCAGCTCACCACCGTATCGAAACACCGGGGAGCTGTTTTTT.

The genes are TRBV18 and TRBJ2-2; 8 bases agree with TRBD2. This CDR3 has 16 amino acids. The ends lost 4 bases at V and 7 bases at J; junction bases unmatched: 11. Germline CDR1 reads KGHSH; CDR2 reads LQKENI. The DNA for the CDR3 is TGTGCCAGCTCACAACCGGGACTAGGAGCAGTCGGGGAGCTGTTTTTT. This translates into CASSQPGLGAVGELFF.

This clone was picked up one time. The CDR3: CASQELAETQYF. The CDR3 DNA reads as TGTGCCAGCCAGGAACTAGCGGAGACCCAGTACTTC. The rearrangement uses TRBV2 and TRBJ2-5; 7 positions match TRBD2. CDR1 is SNHLY, CDR2 FYNNEI, per germline. The CDR3 is 12 amino acids. Trimming took 8 bases from V and 5 from J; bases not matched to a gene: 5.

This chain links TRBV19 with TRBJ2-3, with D unresolved. The CDR3 is made up of 14 amino acids. Trimming shortened V by 6 bases and J by 2 bases, and 12 bases separated the two germline ends. Germline values: CDR1 LNHDA, CDR2 SQIVND (reference sequence). The CDR3 DNA reads TGTGCCAGTAGCAGCACACCCCTCACAGATACGCAGTATTTT. It codes for CASSSTPLTDTQYF.

The CDR3 is CAISETTGTYNEQFF. The CDR3 DNA is TGTGCCATCAGTGAGACGACAGGAACCTACAATGAGCAGTTCTTC. The rearrangement joins TRBV10-3 to TRBJ2-1; D is possibly TRBD1 (6 bases). Trimming pared 2 bases from V and 2 bases from J, leaving 10 bases between. CDR1 is ENHRY, CDR2 SYGVKD, per germline. This CDR3 is built from 15 residues.